These 11 T cell receptor beta chains originate from one sample sequenced in a study of blood T cell repertoires in COVID-19. The protocol was immunoSEQ multiplex PCR, while the TCRdb copy is restricted to in-frame clones and leaves out a portion. The repertoire holds 190,000 or so clones, with roughly 89% as singletons. Sequencing used peripheral blood. These receptors came from a woman aged 18-30 years who had recovered from COVID-19.

This clone has only one observation. V usage is TRBV7-2 and J usage is TRBJ2-7; D might be TRBD1 (5 bases). Germline V gene sequence: CDR1 SGHTA, CDR2 FQGNSA. Trimming removed 3 bases at V and 7 bases at J, with 13 bases between. The CDR3 length is 13 residues. The CDR3 DNA follows: TGTGCCAGCAGCTTCACCTCAGGGTATGAGCAGTACGTC. It is translated as CASSFTSGYEQYV.

This clone was observed a handful of times. The gene calls are TRBV6-2 or TRBV6-3 and TRBJ1-5; TRBD1 aligns across 8 bases. Germline-derived CDR1 and CDR2 are MNHEY and SVGEGT. V dropped 5 bases and J dropped 5; count of bases not matched to a gene: 11. CDR3 length equals 16 residues. CDR3 residues: CASSIGDQGADQPQHF. The CDR3 bases are TGTGCCAGCAGTATTGGGGACCAGGGGGCGGATCAGCCCCAGCATTTT.

The chain links TRBV30 to TRBJ1-2; D is perhaps TRBD1 (6 bases). Germline CDR1 reads GTSNPN; CDR2 reads SVGIG (reference sequence). V was cut by 5 bases and J by 4 bases, with 11 bases left in between. The length of the CDR3 is 12 residues. The CDR3, as DNA: TGTGCCTGGTCACAGGGAACCTATGGCTACACCTTC. Amino acids: CAWSQGTYGYTF.

The V gene is TRBV27, the J gene TRBJ2-1; D might be TRBD2 (6 bases). CDR3 length: 14 amino acids. Trimming shortened V by 4 bases and J by 7 bases, and 14 bases separated the two germline ends. Germline V gene lookup returns CDR1 MNHEY and CDR2 SMNVEV (reference sequence). The CDR3 bases are TGTGCCAGCAGTTCCCGGCAGGCGGGAAATGAGCAGTTCTTC. Residues: CASSSRQAGNEQFF.

This chain joins TRBV12-3 or TRBV12-4 and TRBJ1-2; D is possibly TRBD1 (6 bases). This CDR3 is built from 13 residues. Between the trimmed V and J ends, which lost 6 bases and 2 bases, there was a span of 10 bases. CDR3 protein: CASSLTGNYGYTF. The CDR3 DNA reads as TGTGCCAGCAGCCTGACAGGAAACTATGGCTACACCTTC.

V usage is TRBV6-4 and J usage is TRBJ2-3, with TRBD2 matching 14 bases. The V and J ends lost 0 bases and 4 bases, in that order; junction bases with no gene match: 0. Germline CDR1 reads MRHNA; CDR2 reads SNTAGT. This CDR3 has 16 amino acids. In DNA form, the CDR3 reads TGTGCCAGCAGTGACTCGACTAGCGGGGGGGCAGATACGCAGTATTTT. Translating it yields CASSDSTSGGADTQYF.

The CDR3 nucleotides read TGTGCCAGCAGCGTAGGCGGGTCCCCGGGAGATACGCAGTATTTT. Protein: CASSVGGSPGDTQYF. V usage is TRBV9 and J usage is TRBJ2-3, with D possibly TRBD2 on 5 matching bases. V shed 0 bases and J shed 5 bases, with 13 bases lying between them. The V gene's germline CDR1 is SGDLS and CDR2 YYNGEE. The CDR3 runs to 15 residues.

V usage is TRBV7-6 and J usage is TRBJ2-1, with 12 bases lining up with TRBD2. This CDR3 has 16 residues. The trim removed 3 bases at V and 9 bases at J, leaving 9 bases unmatched. CDR1 and CDR2 from the germline V gene are SGHVS and FNYEAQ. The CDR3 is CASSFETSGSSGEQFF. CDR3 DNA sequence: TGTGCCAGCAGCTTTGAGACTAGCGGGAGTTCTGGTGAGCAGTTCTTC.

The chain joins TRBV10-3 to TRBJ2-1, with D maybe TRBD2 (5 bases). V lost 6 bases, J lost 3 bases, and 24 bases lay in between. Germline V gene lookup returns CDR1 ENHRY and CDR2 SYGVKD. The CDR3 is 18 amino acids. The CDR3 nucleotides are TGTGCCATCAGCGATCTTGCTGCCAGCGGCTCATACTACAATGAGCAGTTCTTC. Encoded protein: CAISDLAASGSYYNEQFF.

This chain connects TRBV7-2 to TRBJ2-7; TRBD2 is a possible D gene (5 bases). The CDR3 spans 15 residues. V was trimmed by 1 base and J by 1 base, leaving 11 bases between them. In germline, CDR1 is SGHTA, CDR2 FQGNSA. In DNA form, the CDR3 reads TGTGCCAGCAGCTTAGGACGGACGGGATCCTACGAGCAGTACTTC. Translated: CASSLGRTGSYEQYF.

This clone was observed a handful of times. The chain is built from TRBV2 and TRBJ1-4, with TRBD1 matching 7 bases. Per germline, CDR1 SNHLY and CDR2 FYNNEI. J was trimmed by 0 bases and V by 8 bases; bases with no gene match: 3. The CDR3 totals 14 residues. The CDR3 reads CASGQDATNEKLFF. The CDR3 DNA follows: TGTGCCAGCGGACAGGACGCAACTAATGAAAAACTGTTTTTT.